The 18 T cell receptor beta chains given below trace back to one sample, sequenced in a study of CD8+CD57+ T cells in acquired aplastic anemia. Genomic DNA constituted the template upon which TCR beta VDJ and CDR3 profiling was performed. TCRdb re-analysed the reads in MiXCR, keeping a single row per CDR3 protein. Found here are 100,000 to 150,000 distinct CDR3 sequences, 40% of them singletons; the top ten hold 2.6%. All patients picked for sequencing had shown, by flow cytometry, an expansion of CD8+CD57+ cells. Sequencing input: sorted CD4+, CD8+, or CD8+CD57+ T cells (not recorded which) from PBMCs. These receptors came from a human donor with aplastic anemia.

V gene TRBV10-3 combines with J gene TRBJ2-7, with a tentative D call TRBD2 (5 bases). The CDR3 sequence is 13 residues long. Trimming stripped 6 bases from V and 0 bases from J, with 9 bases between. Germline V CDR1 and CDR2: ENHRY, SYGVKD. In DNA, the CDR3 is TGTGCCATCAGGGCGGGTAGCTCCTACGAGCAGTACTTC. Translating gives CAIRAGSSYEQYF.

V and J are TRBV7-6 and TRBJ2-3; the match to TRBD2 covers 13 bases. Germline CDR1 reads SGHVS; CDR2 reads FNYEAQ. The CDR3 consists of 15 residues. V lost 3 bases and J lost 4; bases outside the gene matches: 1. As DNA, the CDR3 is TGTGCCAGCAGCTTGGGGACTAGCGGGGCAGATACGCAGTATTTT. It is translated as CASSLGTSGADTQYF.

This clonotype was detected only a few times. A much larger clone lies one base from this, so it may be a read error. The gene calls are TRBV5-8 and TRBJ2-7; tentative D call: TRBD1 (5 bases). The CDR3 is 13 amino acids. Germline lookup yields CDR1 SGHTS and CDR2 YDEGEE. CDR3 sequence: CAGSLGRIYEQYF. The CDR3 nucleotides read TGTGCCGGCAGCTTGGGGCGGATTTACGAGCAGTACTTC. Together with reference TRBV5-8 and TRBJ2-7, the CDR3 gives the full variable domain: EAGVTQSPTHLIKTRGQQATLRCSPISGHTSVYWYQQALGLGLQFLLWYDEGEERNRGNFPPRFSGRQFPNYSSELNVNALELEDSALYLCAGSLGRIYEQYFGPGTRLTVT.

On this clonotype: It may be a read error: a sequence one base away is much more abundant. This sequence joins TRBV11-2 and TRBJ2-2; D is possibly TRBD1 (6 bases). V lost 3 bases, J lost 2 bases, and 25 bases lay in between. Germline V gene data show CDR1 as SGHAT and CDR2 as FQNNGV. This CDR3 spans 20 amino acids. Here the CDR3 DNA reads TGTGCCAGCAGCTTCGACAGGCCAAGGGCAAGGGGAACAAACACCGGGGAGCTGTTTTTT. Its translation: CASSFDRPRARGTNTGELFF.

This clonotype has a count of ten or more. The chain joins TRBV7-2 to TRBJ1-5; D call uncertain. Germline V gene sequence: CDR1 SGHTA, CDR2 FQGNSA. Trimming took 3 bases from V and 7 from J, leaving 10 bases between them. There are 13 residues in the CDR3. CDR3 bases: TGTGCCAGCAGCTTGGGTATTCGGCAGCCCCAGCATTTT. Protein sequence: CASSLGIRQPQHF.

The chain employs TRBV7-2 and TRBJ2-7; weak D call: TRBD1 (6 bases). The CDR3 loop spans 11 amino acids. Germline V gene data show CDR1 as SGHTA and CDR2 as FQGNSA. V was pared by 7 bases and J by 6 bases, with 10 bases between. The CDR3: CASTQGIEQYF. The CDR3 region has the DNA TGTGCCAGCACCCAGGGGATCGAGCAGTACTTC.

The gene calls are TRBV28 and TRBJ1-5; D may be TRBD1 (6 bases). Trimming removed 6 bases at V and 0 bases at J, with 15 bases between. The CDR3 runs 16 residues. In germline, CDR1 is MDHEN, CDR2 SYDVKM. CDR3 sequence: CASRTGTPDSNQPQHF. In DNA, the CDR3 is TGTGCCAGCAGAACGGGGACACCGGATAGCAATCAGCCCCAGCATTTT.

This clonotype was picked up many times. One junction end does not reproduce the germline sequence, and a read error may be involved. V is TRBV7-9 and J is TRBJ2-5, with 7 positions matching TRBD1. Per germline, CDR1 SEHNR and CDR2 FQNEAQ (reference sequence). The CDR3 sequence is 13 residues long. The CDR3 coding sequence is TGTGCCAGCAGTTTAGGGGGCCAGGAGACCCAGTACTTC. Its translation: CASSLGGQETQYF. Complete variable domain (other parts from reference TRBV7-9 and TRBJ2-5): DTGVSQNPRHKITKRGQNVTFRCDPISEHNRLYWYRQTLGQGPEFLTYFQNEAQLEKSRLLSDRFSAERPKGSFSTLEIQRTEQGDSAMYLCASSLGGQETQYFGPGTRLLVL.

The CDR3 spells CASSIRTGPYTF. The CDR3 DNA reads as TGTGCCAGTAGTATCAGAACAGGGCCCTACACCTTC. The V call is TRBV19, the J call TRBJ1-2; D may be TRBD1 (6 bases). Trimming pared 3 bases from V and 10 bases from J, leaving 12 bases between. Per the germline V gene, CDR1 is LNHDA and CDR2 is SQIVND (reference sequence). CDR3 length: 12 amino acids.

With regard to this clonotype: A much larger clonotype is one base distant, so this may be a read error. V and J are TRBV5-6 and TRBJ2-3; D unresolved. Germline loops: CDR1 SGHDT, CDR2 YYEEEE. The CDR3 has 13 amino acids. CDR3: CASSLIRVDMQYF. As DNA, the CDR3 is TGTGCCAGCAGCTTGATTCGGGTTGATATGCAGTATTTT.

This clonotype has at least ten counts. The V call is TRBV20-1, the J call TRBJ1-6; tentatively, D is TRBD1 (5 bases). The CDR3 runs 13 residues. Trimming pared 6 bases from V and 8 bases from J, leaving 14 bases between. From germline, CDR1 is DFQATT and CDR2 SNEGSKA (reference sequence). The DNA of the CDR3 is TGCAGTGCCTCTCCGACAGCCGATTCACCCCTCCACTTT. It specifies CSASPTADSPLHF.

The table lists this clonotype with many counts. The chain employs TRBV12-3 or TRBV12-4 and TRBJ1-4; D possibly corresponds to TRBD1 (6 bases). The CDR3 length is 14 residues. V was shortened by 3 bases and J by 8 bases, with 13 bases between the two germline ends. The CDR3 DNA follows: TGTGCCAGCAGTTTGAAGGGTAGGGGGGAAAAACTGTTTTTT. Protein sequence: CASSLKGRGEKLFF.

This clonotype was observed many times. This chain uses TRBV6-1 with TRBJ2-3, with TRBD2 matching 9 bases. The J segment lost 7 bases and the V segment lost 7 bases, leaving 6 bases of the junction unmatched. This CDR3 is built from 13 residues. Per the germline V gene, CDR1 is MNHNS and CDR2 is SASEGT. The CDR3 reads CASTAGGIYTQYF. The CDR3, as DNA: TGTGCCAGCACGGCGGGGGGGATTTATACGCAGTATTTT.

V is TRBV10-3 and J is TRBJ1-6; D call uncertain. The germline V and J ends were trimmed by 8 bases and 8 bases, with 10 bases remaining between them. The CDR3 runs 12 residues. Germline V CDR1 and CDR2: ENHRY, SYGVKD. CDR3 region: CAIGVGDSPLHF. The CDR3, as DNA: TGTGCCATCGGGGTAGGAGATTCACCCCTCCACTTT.

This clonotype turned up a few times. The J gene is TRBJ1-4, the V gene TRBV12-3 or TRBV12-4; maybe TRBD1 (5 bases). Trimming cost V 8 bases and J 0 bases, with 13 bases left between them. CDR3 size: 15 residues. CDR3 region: CASSRRGATNEKLFF. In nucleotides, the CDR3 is TGTGCCAGCTCCCGGCGGGGGGCAACTAATGAAAAACTGTTTTTT.

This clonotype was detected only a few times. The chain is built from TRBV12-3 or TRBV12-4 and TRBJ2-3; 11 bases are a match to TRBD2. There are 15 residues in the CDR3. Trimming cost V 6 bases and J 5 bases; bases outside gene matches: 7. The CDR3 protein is CASRTTSGGRDTQYF. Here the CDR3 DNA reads TGTGCCAGCAGGACCACTAGCGGGGGTCGAGATACGCAGTATTTT.

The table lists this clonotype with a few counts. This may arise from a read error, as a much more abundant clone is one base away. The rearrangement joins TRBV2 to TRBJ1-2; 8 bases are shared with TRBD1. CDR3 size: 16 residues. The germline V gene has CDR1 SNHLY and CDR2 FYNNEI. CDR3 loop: CASSGGQGSLDYGYAF. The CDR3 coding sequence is TGTGCCAGCAGTGGAGGACAGGGAAGTTTGGACTATGGCTACGCCTTC.

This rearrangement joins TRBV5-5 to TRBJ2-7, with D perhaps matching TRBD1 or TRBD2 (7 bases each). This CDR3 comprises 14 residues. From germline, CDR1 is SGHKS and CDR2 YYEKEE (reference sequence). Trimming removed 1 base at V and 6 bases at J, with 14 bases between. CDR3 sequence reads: CASSLSGGVGEQYV. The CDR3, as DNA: TGTGCCAGCAGCTTGTCAGGGGGGGTAGGCGAGCAGTACGTC.